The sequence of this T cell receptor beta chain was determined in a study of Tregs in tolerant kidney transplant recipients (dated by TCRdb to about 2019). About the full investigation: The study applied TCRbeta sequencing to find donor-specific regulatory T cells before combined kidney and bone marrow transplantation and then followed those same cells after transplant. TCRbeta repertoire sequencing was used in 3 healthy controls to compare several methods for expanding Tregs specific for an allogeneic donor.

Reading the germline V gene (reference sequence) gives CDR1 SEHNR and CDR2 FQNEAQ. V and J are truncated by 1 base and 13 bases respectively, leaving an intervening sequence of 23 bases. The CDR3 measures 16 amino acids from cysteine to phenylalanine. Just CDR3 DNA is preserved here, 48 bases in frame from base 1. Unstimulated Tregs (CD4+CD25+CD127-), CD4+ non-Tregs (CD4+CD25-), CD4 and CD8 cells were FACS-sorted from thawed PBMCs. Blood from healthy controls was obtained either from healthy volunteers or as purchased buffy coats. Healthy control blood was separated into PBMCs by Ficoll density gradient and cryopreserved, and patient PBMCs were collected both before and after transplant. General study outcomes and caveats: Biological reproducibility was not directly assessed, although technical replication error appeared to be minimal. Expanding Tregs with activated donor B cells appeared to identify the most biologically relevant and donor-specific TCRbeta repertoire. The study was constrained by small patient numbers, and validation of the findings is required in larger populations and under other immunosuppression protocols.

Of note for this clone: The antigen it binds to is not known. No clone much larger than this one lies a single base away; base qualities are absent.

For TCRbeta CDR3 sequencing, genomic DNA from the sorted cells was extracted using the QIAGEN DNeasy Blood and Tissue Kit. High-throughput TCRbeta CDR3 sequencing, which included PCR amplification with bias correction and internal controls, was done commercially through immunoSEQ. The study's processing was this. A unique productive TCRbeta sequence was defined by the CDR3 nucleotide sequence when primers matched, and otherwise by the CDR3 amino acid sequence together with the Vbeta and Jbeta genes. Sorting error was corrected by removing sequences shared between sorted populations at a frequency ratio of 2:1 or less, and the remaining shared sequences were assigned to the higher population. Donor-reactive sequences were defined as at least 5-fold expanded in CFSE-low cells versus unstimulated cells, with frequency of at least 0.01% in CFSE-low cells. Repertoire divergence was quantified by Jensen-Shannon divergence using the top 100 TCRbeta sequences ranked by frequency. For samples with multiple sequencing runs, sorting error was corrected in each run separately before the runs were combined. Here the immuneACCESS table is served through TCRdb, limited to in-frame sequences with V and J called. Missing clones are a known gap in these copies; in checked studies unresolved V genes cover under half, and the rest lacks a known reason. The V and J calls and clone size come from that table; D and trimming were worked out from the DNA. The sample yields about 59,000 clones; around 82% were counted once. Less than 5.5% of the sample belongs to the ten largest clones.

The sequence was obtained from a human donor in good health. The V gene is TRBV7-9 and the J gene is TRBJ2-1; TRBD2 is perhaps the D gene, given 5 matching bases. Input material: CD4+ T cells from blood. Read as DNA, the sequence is TGTGCCAGCAGCTTAGTTAGGGCAGCGGAATTCTCTGAACAGTTCTTC. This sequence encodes CASSLVRAAEFSEQFF.